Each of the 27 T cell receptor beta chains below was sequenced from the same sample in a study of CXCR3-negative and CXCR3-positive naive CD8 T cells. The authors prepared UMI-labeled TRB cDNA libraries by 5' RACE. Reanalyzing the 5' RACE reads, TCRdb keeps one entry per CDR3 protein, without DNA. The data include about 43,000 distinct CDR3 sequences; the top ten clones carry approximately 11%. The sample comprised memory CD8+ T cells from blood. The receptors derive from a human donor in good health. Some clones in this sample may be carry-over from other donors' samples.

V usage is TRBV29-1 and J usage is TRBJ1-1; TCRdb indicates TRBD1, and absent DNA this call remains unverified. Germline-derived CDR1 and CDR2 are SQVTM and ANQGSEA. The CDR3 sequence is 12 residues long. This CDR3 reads CSVYAALTEAFF.

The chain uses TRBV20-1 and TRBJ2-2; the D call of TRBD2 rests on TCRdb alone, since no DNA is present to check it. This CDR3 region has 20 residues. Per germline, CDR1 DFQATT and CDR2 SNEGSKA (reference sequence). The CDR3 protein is CSARDFIAVAGGSPTGELFF.

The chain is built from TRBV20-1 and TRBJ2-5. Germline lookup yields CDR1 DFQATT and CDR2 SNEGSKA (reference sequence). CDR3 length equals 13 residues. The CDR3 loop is CSARDLGYETQYF.

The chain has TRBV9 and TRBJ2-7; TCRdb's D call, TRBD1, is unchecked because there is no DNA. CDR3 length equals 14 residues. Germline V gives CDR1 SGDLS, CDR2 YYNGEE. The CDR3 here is CASSVGGSSYEQYF. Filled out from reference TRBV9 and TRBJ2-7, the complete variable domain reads DSGVTQTPKHLITATGQRVTLRCSPRSGDLSVYWYQQSLDQGLQFLIQYYNGEERAKGNILERFSAQQFPDLHSELNLSSLELGDSALYFCASSVGGSSYEQYFGPGTRLTVT.

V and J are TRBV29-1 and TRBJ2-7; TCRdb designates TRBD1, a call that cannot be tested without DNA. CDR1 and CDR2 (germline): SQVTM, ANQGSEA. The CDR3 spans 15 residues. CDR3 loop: CSVEESGGAKYEQYF.

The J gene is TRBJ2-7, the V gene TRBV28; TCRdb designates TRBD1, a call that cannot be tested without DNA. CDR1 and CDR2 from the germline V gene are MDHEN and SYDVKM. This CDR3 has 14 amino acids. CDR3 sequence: CASSILTDSYEQYF.

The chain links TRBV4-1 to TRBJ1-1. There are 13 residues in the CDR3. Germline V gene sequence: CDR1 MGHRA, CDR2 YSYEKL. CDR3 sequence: CASSQTIGAEAFF.

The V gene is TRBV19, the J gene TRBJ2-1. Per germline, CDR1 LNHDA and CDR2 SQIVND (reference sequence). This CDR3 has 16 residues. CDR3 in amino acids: CATKPFGGASNNEQFF.

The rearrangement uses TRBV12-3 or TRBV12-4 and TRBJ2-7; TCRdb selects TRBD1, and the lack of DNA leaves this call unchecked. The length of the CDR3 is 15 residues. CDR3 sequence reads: CASRGFTGVEYEQYF.

This chain's CDR3 is CASSLVGVGETQYF. The chain combines TRBV7-9 with TRBJ2-5; the D call from TCRdb, TRBD2, cannot be confirmed without DNA. CDR1 and CDR2 (germline): SEHNR, FQNEAQ (reference sequence). This CDR3 has 14 residues.

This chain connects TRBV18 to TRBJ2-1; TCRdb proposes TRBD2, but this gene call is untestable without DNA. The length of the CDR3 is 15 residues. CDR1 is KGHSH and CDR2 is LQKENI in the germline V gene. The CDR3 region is CASSPEAGAYNEQFF.

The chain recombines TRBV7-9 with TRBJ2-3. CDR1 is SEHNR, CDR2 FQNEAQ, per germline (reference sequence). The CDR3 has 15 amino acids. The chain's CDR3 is CASSLAAANTDTQYF.

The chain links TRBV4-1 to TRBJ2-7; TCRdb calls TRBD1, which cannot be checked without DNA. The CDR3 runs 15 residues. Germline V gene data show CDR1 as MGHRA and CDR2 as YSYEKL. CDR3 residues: CASSQDGAGNYEQYF.

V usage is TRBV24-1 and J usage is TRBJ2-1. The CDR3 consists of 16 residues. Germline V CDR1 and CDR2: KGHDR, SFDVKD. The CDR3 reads CATSDFGQYSYNEQFF.

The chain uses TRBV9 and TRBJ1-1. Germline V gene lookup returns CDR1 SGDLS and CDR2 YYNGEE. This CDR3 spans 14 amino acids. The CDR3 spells CASSVGPSNTEAFF.

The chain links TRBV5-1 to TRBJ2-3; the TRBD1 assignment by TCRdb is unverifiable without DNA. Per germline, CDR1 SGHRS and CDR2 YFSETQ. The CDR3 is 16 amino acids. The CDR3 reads CASTTGGDPNTDTQYF.

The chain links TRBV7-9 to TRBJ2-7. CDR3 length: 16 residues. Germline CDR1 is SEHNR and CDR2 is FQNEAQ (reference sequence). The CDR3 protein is CASSSVTMGTSYEQYF. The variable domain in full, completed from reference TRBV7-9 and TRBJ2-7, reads DTGVSQNPRHKITKRGQNVTFRCDPISEHNRLYWYRQTLGQGPEFLTYFQNEAQLEKSRLLSDRFSAERPKGSFSTLEIQRTEQGDSAMYLCASSSVTMGTSYEQYFGPGTRLTVT.

The CDR3 is CASSLTNRGANTGELFF. This chain uses TRBV11-2 with TRBJ2-2; checking the TCRdb D call of TRBD1 is not possible without DNA. The CDR3 length is 17 residues. The V gene's germline CDR1 is SGHAT and CDR2 FQNNGV.

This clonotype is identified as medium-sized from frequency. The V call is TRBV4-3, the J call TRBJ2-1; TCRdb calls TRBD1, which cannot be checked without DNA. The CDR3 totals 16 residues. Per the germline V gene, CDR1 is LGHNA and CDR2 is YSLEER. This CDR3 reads CASSQDVRGGYNEQFF.

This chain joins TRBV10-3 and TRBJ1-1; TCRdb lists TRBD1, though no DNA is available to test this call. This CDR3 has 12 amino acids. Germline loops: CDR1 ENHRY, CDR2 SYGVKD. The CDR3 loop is CAISEGADEAFF.

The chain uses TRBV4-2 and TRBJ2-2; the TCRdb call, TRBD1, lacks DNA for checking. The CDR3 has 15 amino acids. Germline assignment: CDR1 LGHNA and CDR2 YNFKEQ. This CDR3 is CASSHTGDHTGELFF.

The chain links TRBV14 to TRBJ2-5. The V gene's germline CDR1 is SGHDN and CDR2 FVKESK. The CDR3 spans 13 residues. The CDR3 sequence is CASSHDYQETQYF.

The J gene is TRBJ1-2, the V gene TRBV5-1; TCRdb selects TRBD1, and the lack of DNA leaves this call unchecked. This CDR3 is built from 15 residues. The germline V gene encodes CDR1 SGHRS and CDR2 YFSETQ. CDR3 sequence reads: CASSLAHRENYGYTF. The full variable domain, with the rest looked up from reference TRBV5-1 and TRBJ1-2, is KAGVTQTPRYLIKTRGQQVTLSCSPISGHRSVSWYQQTPGQGLQFLFEYFSETQRNKGNFPGRFSGRQFSNSRSEMNVSTLELGDSALYLCASSLAHRENYGYTFGSGTRLTVV.

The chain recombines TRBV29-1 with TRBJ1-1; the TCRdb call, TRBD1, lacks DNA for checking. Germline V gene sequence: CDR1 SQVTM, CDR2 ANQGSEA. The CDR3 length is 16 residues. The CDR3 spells CSGRGPGHEGATEAFF.

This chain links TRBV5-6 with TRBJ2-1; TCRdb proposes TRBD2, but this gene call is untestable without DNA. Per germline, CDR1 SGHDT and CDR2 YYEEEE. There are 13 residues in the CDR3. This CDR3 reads CASSPQQPLGQFF.

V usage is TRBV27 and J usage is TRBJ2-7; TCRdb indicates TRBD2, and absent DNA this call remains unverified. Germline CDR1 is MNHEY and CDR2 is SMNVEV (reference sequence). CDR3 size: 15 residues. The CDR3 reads CASSGGLGALYEQYF.

The CDR3 loop reads CASSLGTGNQPQHF. The chain employs TRBV28 and TRBJ1-5; TCRdb's assignment of TRBD1 cannot be checked, as there is no DNA. The germline gives CDR1 MDHEN, CDR2 SYDVKM. The CDR3 runs 14 residues.